This T cell receptor (beta chain) was captured in a study of cytomegalovirus exposure and HLA in healthy donors. PCR amplification relied on 60 Vbeta primers (plus 13 Jbeta primers). Assay: immunoSEQ multiplex PCR; the TCRdb copy retains only in-frame clones and omits some. This sample yields approximately 130,000 clones, of which roughly 80% are seen a single time; about 1% belongs to the top ten. With 5 bases clipped from V and 0 bases from J, the junction kept 13 bases outside the gene matches. Germline values: CDR1 MNHEY, CDR2 SMNVEV (reference sequence). The CDR3 is 17 residues long. The clonotype comes from a boy younger than 18 in good health and CMV-seronegative. The sample comprised PBMCs. This sequence joins TRBV27 and TRBJ2-7, with 7 nucleotides matching TRBD1. The CDR3 DNA follows: TGTGCCAGCAGTCCTTACTCCGGACAGGCCAGCTCCTACGAGCAGTACTTC. Residues: CASSPYSGQASSYEQYF.